This is a list of T cell receptor beta chains from one sample in a study of technical replicates of blood from several donors. TCRdb's copy holds only in-frame clones and misses some; the assay was immunoSEQ multiplex PCR. The sample includes about 70,000 clones, approximately 94% of them seen just once. The sample taken for sequencing was T cells isolated from PBMCs. These receptors all come from a human donor in good health. CDR3s include the opening cysteine and the closing phenylalanine or tryptophan.

CDR3aa | j_gene | len | v_gene
CASSYGRSYEQYF | TRBJ2-7 | 13 | TRBV11-2
CASSDIGRGTEAFF | TRBJ1-1 | 14 | TRBV6-1
CASSSLTGELFF | TRBJ2-2 | 12 | TRBV7-3
CASSQSGLTPYEQYF | TRBJ2-7 | 15 | TRBV4-2
CASSLIRVVEEAFF | TRBJ1-1 | 14 | TRBV7-9
CASSQVGGMIPGYTF | TRBJ1-2 | 15 | TRBV4-2
CSVTLAGETQYF | TRBJ2-5 | 12 | TRBV29-1
CASSVGAGSTYEQYF | TRBJ2-7 | 15 | TRBV9
CASSVSSYTEAFF | TRBJ1-1 | 13 | TRBV25-1
CASSLPARGAGELFF | TRBJ2-2 | 15 | TRBV28
CASSTDREANQPQHF | TRBJ1-5 | 15 | TRBV28
CSVALAGRTDTQYF | TRBJ2-3 | 14 | TRBV29-1
CASSLYPDQPQHF | TRBJ1-5 | 13 | TRBV11-2
CASSLAVGTEAFF | TRBJ1-1 | 13 | TRBV11-3
CASSFEGWVTEAFF | TRBJ1-1 | 14 | TRBV5-4
CASSLDRNYGYTF | TRBJ1-2 | 13 | TRBV5-6
CASSPYGDSNQPQHF | TRBJ1-5 | 15 | TRBV11-2
CASSLSASYNEQFF | TRBJ2-1 | 14 | TRBV9
CAISESAGPNTEAFF | TRBJ1-1 | 15 | TRBV10-3
CASSYGANTEAFF | TRBJ1-1 | 13 | TRBV27
CAWTLAISGNTIYF | TRBJ1-3 | 14 | TRBV30
CASSLSGSGYNEQFF | TRBJ2-1 | 15 | TRBV7-3
CASSMDSVNTEAFF | TRBJ1-1 | 14 | TRBV5-4
CASSSYRTAAYGYTF | TRBJ1-2 | 15 | TRBV6-5
CASSLAPGALGGTEAFF | TRBJ1-1 | 17 | TRBV4-1
CASSSGLEWEGEQYF | TRBJ2-7 | 15 | TRBV28
CASSLAPDRYTEAFF | TRBJ1-1 | 15 | TRBV5-1
CASREGIGGSEQYF | TRBJ2-7 | 14 | TRBV27
CASAREDQPQHF | TRBJ1-5 | 12 | TRBV7-9
CASSLGTGALGGGYTF | TRBJ1-2 | 16 | TRBV28
CASSRMRGTSYEQFF | TRBJ2-1 | 15 | TRBV11-3
CASSFTTEAFF | TRBJ1-1 | 11 | TRBV5-6
CASIRLAGASEQYF | TRBJ2-7 | 14 | TRBV2
CASRRRGTDTQYF | TRBJ2-3 | 13 | TRBV7-3
CSVEPGAYNEQFF | TRBJ2-1 | 13 | TRBV29-1
CASSVPRDSTGGYTF | TRBJ1-2 | 15 | TRBV9
CASSPTEYNTEAFF | TRBJ1-1 | 14 | TRBV19
CAIRLDFDEQFF | TRBJ2-1 | 12 | TRBV10-3
CASSETSGSGANVLTF | TRBJ2-6 | 16 | TRBV6-4
CASSLVRGISNQPQHF | TRBJ1-5 | 16 | TRBV28
CASSLASLYEQYF | TRBJ2-7 | 13 | TRBV5-1
CASSFGGSSYNEQFF | TRBJ2-1 | 15 | TRBV11-3
CASSPDSNYGYTF | TRBJ1-2 | 13 | TRBV7-3
CASSLDQGADTQYF | TRBJ2-3 | 14 | TRBV7-8
CASSVTPLAGGPYEQYF | TRBJ2-7 | 17 | TRBV9
CASSLPGLQPYEQYF | TRBJ2-7 | 15 | TRBV28
CASITGTLYTYEQYF | TRBJ2-7 | 15 | TRBV2